This T cell receptor beta chain was recorded in a study of beta chain features in type 1 diabetes. Study-level points and caveats: Patients and controls would share equally any PCR tilt toward shorter templates. Sequencing of cDNA might inflate the share of cells that strongly express TCR.

On this clone itself: Its antigen remains unidentified.

This CDR3 spans 11 amino acids. The germline V gene has CDR1 MNHEY and CDR2 SVGAGI. The V and J ends lost 7 bases and 11 bases respectively, with 12 bases between them. Per donor, one heparinised blood draw averaged around 120 mL. Staining for CD45RO/CCR7/CD25/CD127/CD95/CD27 allowed sorting of CD4+ naive, central memory, regulatory and stem cell-like memory cells. What was sequenced were expressed TCRB transcripts, since all of the isolated RNA had been reverse transcribed. TCRdb's table, derived via immunoSEQ multiplex PCR, lists solely in-frame clones and lacks some. Found here are about 140,000 clones, 9% to 10% of them singletons; the top ten hold 0.65%.

Material: central memory CD4+ T cells from blood. J is TRBJ1-5 and V is TRBV6-5; D call uncertain. This TCR was recovered from a woman aged 35 to 49 in good health. Here the CDR3 reads CASTNGRAQHF. The CDR3 nucleotides read TGTGCCAGCACCAATGGGAGGGCCCAGCATTTT.